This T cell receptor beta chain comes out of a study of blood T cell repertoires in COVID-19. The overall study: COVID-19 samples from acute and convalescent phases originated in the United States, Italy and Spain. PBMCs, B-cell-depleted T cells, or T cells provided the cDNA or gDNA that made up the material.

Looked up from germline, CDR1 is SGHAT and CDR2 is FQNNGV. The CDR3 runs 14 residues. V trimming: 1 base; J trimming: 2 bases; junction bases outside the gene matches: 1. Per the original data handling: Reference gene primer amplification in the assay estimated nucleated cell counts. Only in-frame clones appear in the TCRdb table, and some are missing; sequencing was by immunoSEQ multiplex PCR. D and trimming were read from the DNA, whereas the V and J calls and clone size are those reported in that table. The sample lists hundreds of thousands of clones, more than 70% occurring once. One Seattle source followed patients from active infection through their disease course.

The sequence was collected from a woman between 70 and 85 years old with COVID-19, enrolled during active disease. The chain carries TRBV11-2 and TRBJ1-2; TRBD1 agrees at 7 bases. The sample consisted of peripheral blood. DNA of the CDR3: TGTGCCAGCAGCTTAGGGACAGGAAACTATGGCTACACCTTC. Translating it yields CASSLGTGNYGYTF.